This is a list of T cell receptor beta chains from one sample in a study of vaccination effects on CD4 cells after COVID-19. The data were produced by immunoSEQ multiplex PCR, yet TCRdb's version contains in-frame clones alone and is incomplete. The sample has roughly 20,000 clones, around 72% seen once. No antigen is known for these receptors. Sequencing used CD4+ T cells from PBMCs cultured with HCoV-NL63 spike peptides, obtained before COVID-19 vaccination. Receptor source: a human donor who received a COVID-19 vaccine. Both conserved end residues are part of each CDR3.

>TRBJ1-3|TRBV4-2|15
CASSPPGGPGNTIYF
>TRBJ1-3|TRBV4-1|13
CASSQDWAGTIYF
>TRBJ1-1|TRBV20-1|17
CSASSGGIVSLNTEAFF
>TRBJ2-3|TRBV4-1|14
CASSRDRYTDTQYF
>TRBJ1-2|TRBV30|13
CAWRKESNYGYTF
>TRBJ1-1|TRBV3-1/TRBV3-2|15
CASSQAATKNTEAFF
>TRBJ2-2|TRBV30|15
CAWSVAGLDTGELFF
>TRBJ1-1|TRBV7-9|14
CASSSGTANTEAFF
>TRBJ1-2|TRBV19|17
CASRETHWDRGLNGYTF
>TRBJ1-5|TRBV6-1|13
CASSEHLNQPQHF
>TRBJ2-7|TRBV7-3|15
CASSLGLVHLYEQYF
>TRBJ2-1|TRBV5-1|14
CASSLGSVDNEQFF
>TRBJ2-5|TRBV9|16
CASSTWSGTLQETQYF
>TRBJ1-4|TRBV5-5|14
CASSLRGGGEKLFF
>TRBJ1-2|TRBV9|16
CASSVVPGTGGYGYTF
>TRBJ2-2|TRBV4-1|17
CASSQPTSGRQAGELFF
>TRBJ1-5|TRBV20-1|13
CSASPDSNQPQHF
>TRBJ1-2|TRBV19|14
CASSAEGRGYGYTF
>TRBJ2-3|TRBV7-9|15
CASSSGLANTDTQYF
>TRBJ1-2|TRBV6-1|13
CASSEFGGSGYTF
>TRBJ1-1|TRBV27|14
CASSPSPRGTEAFF
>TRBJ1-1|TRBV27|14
CASSPRGWGTEAFF
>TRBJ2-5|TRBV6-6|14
CASSTGTSGETQYF
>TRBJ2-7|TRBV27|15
CASSLGQTAFYEQYF
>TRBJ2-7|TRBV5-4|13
CASSSGRSYEQYF